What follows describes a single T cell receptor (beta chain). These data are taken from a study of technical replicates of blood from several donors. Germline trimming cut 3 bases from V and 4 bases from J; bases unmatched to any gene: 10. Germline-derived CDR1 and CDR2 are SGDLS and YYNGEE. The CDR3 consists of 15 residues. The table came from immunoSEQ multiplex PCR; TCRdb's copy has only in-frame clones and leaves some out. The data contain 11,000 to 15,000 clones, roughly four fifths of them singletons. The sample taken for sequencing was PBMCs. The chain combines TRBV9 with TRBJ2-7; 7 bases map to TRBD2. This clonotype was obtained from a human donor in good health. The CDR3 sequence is CASSAGTGGGYEQYF. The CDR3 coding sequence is TGTGCCAGCAGCGCCGGGACGGGGGGAGGATACGAGCAGTACTTC.